This record concerns one T cell receptor (beta chain) sequence. This record comes from a study of cytomegalovirus exposure and HLA in healthy donors. Across the study: Genetic ancestry analysis placed around four fifths of the roughly 400 donors that were genotyped in the Caucasian-associated cluster.

The PCR had 60 Vbeta and 13 Jbeta primers. Clones were read by immunoSEQ multiplex PCR, and TCRdb kept only the in-frame ones, dropping some. The sample yields around 140,000 clones, 70% to 85% seen once. Though probably carrying unrecorded immune exposures, donors were nominally healthy at sampling. The CDR3 runs to 14 residues. Germline CDR1 reads SGHRS; CDR2 reads YFSETQ. J lost 5 bases, V lost 3 bases, and 4 bases had no gene match. Sample: PBMCs. This sequence originates from a woman aged 55 to 70 in good health and CMV-seropositive. The chain employs TRBV5-1 and TRBJ2-3; the match to TRBD1 covers 9 bases. DNA of the CDR3: TGCGCCAGCAGCTCACGACAGGGGGGAGATACGCAGTATTTT. Protein product: CASSSRQGGDTQYF.